This passage covers 16 T cell receptor beta chains from one sample sequenced in a study of early T cells in non-severe SARS-CoV-2 infection (dated by TCRdb to the early 2020s). The library was prepared using 5' RACE. The sequencing machine was a NextSeq 500. In-frame beta chains were kept once TCRdb had trimmed the public reads at Q25 with fastp and called clones with MiXCR. When rows share a CDR3 protein, they turn into one entry using the most common DNA and genes. Present in this sample are more than 35,000 distinct CDR3 sequences, roughly 5% of which were seen just once. The ten largest make up 25% to 30% of the sample. The sequencing sample was made of whole blood. The receptors originated from an adult who was a healthcare worker with PCR-confirmed SARS-CoV-2 infection or an uninfected control (not recorded which).

Sample share makes this clonotype medium-sized (0.01 to 0.1%). The chain links TRBV29-1 to TRBJ1-5, with D unclear. Germline CDR1 and CDR2: SQVTM and ANQGSEA. The CDR3 consists of 14 residues. Deletions cut 4 bases from V and 2 bases from J, with 12 bases between. CDR3 sequence (DNA): TGCAGCGTTGTGGAAGGGTATGGCAATCAGCCCCAGCATTTT. Its translation: CSVVEGYGNQPQHF.

This clonotype occurred many times. The chain recombines TRBV20-1 with TRBJ1-1; D is uncertain. The CDR3 sequence is 11 residues long. V lost 3 bases and J 5 bases, leaving 7 bases between the germline ends. CDR1 and CDR2 (germline): DFQATT, SNEGSKA (reference sequence). CDR3 DNA sequence: TGCAGTGCTAGGATCGGGACTGAAGCTTTCTTT. This gives the protein CSARIGTEAFF.

The sample holds many counts of this clonotype. The genes are TRBV7-2 and TRBJ2-1; 10 bases line up with TRBD2. V was pared by 2 bases and J by 4 bases, with 2 bases of the junction left unmatched. This CDR3 contains 15 residues. The germline CDR1 and CDR2 sequences are SGHTA and FQGNSA. The DNA of the CDR3 is TGTGCCAGCAGCTTAACTAGCGGGAAGTACAATGAGCAGTTCTTC. The encoded protein is CASSLTSGKYNEQFF.

The table lists this clonotype with a few counts. The rearrangement links TRBV18 to TRBJ2-3, with D hard to call. This CDR3 region has 15 residues. Trimming took off 6 bases at V and 6 bases at J, with 19 bases between the two ends. CDR1 and CDR2 from the germline V gene are KGHSH and LQKENI. The CDR3, as DNA: TGTGCCAGCTCTACCAGGATCGGAGAGGCGGATACGCAGTATTTT. It encodes CASSTRIGEADTQYF.

The table lists this clonotype with many counts. The chain uses TRBV27 and TRBJ2-7; the D gene is possibly TRBD1 (6 bases). CDR1 and CDR2 from the germline V gene are MNHEY and SMNVEV (reference sequence). V shed 6 bases and J shed 3 bases, with 21 bases lying between them. The CDR3 is 16 amino acids. The DNA for the CDR3 is TGTGCCAGCAGGAGGACCGGGACAAACGAGAACTACGAGCAGTACTTC. It codes for CASRRTGTNENYEQYF.

This clonotype has ten or more counts. The rearrangement uses TRBV20-1 and TRBJ1-6; the match to TRBD1 covers 10 bases. The CDR3 consists of 16 residues. The V segment lost 6 bases and the J segment 10 bases; nucleotides outside the gene matches: 15. The germline gives CDR1 DFQATT, CDR2 SNEGSKA (reference sequence). This CDR3 reads CSATYQGQGGSSPLHF. In DNA form, the CDR3 reads TGCAGTGCCACCTACCAAGGACAGGGGGGAAGCTCACCCCTCCACTTT.

This clonotype was detected a few times. The CDR3 sequence is CASSETGGGGTGELFF. CDR3 nucleotide sequence: TGTGCCAGCAGTGAGACGGGAGGCGGGGGCACCGGGGAGCTGTTTTTT. This sequence joins TRBV12-3 or TRBV12-4 and TRBJ2-2; TRBD2 agrees at 7 bases. CDR3 size: 16 residues. Trimming removed 5 bases from V and 4 bases from J; junction bases left unmatched: 10.

This CDR3 reads CASSARQDSGDTQYF. Here the CDR3 DNA reads TGTGCCAGCAGCGCCCGACAGGACAGCGGAGATACGCAGTATTTT. The rearrangement links TRBV9 to TRBJ2-3, with D possibly being TRBD1 (6 bases). Germline V gene lookup returns CDR1 SGDLS and CDR2 YYNGEE. The CDR3 contains 15 residues. Between the trimmed V and J ends, which lost 3 bases and 5 bases, there was a span of 16 bases.

This clonotype occurred many times. The J gene is TRBJ1-1, the V gene TRBV20-1; TRBD1 matches at 7 bases. The germline CDR1 and CDR2 sequences are DFQATT and SNEGSKA (reference sequence). V shed 1 base and J 7 bases; nucleotides not matched to a gene: 9. The CDR3 runs 14 residues. CDR3 nucleotides: TGCAGTGCTAGAGGTCCCGTCAGGGGGGTTGAAGCTTTCTTT. It codes for CSARGPVRGVEAFF.

This clonotype was seen more than once but under ten times. V and J are TRBV7-9 and TRBJ2-5; D may be TRBD1 or TRBD2 (5 bases each). Germline CDR1 is SEHNR and CDR2 is FQNEAQ (reference sequence). The CDR3 consists of 14 residues. The V end was cut by 2 bases, the J end by 6 bases, with 13 bases between. Written as DNA, the CDR3 is TGTGCCAGCAGCTTAAATTACGGGACGCAGACCCAGTACTTC. Its translation is CASSLNYGTQTQYF.

In this sample, this clonotype turned up many times. The chain links TRBV19 to TRBJ2-2; D uncertain. Trimming took off 4 bases at V and 13 bases at J, with 13 bases between the two ends. The CDR3 has 12 amino acids. Germline CDR1 is LNHDA and CDR2 is SQIVND (reference sequence). CDR3 nucleotide sequence: TGTGCCAGTAGTACCCGGACCCGCTTGCTGTTTTTT. This sequence encodes CASSTRTRLLFF.

This clonotype was detected only a few times. The chain is built from TRBV6-6 and TRBJ2-3, with 8 bases lining up with TRBD2. The germline V gene has CDR1 MNHNY and CDR2 SVGAGI (reference sequence). The CDR3 has 17 residues. V was clipped by 2 bases and J by 0 bases; unmatched bases: 7. This CDR3 reads CASSYGVAGRSTDTQYF. In nucleotides, the CDR3 is TGTGCCAGCAGTTACGGGGTAGCGGGGAGAAGCACAGATACGCAGTATTTT.

This clonotype was recorded at least ten times. J is TRBJ2-7 and V is TRBV28; D might be TRBD1 (6 bases). CDR3 length: 16 amino acids. CDR1 is MDHEN and CDR2 is SYDVKM in the germline V gene. V lost 6 bases and J 6 bases, leaving 24 bases between the germline ends. This CDR3 is CASSPGTHSPRGEQYF. CDR3 nucleotides: TGTGCCAGCAGCCCCGGGACACACTCTCCTCGAGGCGAGCAGTACTTC.

The genes are TRBV7-2 and TRBJ1-1; D might be TRBD1 (5 bases). CDR1 and CDR2 from the germline V gene are SGHTA and FQGNSA. This CDR3 comprises 13 residues. With 5 bases removed from V and 4 bases from J, the gap between germline ends came to 11 bases. The DNA of the CDR3 is TGTGCCAGCAGCAGAACAGGTGTCACTGAAGCTTTCTTT. As protein: CASSRTGVTEAFF.

This clonotype was recorded many times. The DNA of the CDR3 is TGCAGTGCTTCCCCCGGACTAGCGCAAGAGACCCAGTACTTC. It specifies CSASPGLAQETQYF. V usage is TRBV20-1 and J usage is TRBJ2-5; the match to TRBD2 covers 9 bases. Unmatched junction bases numbered 6, after V lost 5 bases and J lost 2 bases. The CDR3 has 14 residues. Germline V gene data show CDR1 as DFQATT and CDR2 as SNEGSKA (reference sequence).

This clonotype was observed many times. The germline gene is not matched at one end of the junction; a read error may be the cause. This chain uses TRBV12-3 or TRBV12-4 with TRBJ2-3; 8 bases are shared with TRBD2. The CDR3 spans 14 residues. In nucleotides, the CDR3 is TGTGCCAGCAGTCCATGGACTAGCACGGATACGCAGTATTTT. This sequence encodes CASSPWTSTDTQYF.